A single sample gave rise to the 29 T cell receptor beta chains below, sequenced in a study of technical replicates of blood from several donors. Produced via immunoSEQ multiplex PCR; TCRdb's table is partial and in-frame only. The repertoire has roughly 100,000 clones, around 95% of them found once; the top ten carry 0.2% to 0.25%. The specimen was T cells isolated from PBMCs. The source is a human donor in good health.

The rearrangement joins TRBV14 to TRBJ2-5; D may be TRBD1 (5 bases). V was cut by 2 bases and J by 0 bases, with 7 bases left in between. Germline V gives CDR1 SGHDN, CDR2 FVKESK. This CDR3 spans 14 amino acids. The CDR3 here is CASSQQGYQETQYF. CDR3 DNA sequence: TGTGCCAGCAGCCAACAGGGATACCAAGAGACCCAGTACTTC.

CDR3 sequence reads: CASSAGAPDTQYF. In DNA, the CDR3 is TGTGCCAGCTCAGCGGGGGCCCCAGATACGCAGTATTTT. The rearrangement joins TRBV5-4 to TRBJ2-3; TRBD2 matches at 8 bases. J was trimmed by 4 bases and V by 7 bases; bases with no gene match: 5. Per germline, CDR1 SGHNT and CDR2 YYREEE (reference sequence). This CDR3 comprises 13 residues.

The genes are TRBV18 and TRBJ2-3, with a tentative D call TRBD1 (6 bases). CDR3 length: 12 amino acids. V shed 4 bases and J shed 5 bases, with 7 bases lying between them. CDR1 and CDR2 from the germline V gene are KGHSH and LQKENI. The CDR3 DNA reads TGTGCCAGCTCACTGGACAGAGATACGCAGTATTTT. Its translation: CASSLDRDTQYF.

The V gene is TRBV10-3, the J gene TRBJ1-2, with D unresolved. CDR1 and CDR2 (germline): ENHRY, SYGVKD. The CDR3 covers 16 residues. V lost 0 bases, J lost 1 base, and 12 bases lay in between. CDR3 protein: CAISESSGYLNYGYTF. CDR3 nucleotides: TGTGCCATCAGTGAGTCTTCAGGATATCTTAACTATGGCTACACCTTC.

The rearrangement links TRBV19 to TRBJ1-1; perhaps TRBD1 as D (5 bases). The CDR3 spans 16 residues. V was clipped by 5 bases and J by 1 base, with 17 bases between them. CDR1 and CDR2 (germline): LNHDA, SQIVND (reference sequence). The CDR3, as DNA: TGTGCCAGTAGTTTCTTGGGGGGTAATAGGAACACTGAAGCTTTCTTT. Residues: CASSFLGGNRNTEAFF. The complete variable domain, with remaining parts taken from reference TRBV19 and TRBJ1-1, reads DGGITQSPKYLFRKEGQNVTLSCEQNLNHDAMYWYRQDPGQGLRLIYYSQIVNDFQKGDIAEGYSVSREKKESFPLTVTSAQKNPTAFYLCASSFLGGNRNTEAFFGQGTRLTVV.

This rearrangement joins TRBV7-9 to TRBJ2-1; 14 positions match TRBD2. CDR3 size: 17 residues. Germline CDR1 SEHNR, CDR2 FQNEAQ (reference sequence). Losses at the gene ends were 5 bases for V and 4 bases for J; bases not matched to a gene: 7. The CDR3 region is CASSRPGLAGGYNEQFF. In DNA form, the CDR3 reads TGTGCCAGCAGCCGACCCGGACTAGCGGGGGGATACAATGAGCAGTTCTTC.

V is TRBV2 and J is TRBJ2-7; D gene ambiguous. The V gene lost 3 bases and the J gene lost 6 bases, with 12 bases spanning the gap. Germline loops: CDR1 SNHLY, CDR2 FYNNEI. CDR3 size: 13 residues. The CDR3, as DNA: TGTGCCAGCAGTGACCCCCCAGGCCTCGAGCAGTACTTC. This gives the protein CASSDPPGLEQYF.

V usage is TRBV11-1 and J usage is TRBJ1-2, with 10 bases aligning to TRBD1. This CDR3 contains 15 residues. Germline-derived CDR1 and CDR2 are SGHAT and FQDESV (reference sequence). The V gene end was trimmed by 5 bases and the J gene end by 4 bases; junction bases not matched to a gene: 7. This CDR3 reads CASSPGQGLTYGYTF. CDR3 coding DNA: TGTGCCAGCAGCCCGGGACAGGGGCTGACCTATGGCTACACCTTC. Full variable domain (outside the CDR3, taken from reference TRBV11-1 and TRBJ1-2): EAEVAQSPRYKITEKSQAVAFWCDPISGHATLYWYRQILGQGPELLVQFQDESVVDDSQLPKDRFSAERLKGVDSTLKIQPAELGDSAMYLCASSPGQGLTYGYTFGSGTRLTVV.

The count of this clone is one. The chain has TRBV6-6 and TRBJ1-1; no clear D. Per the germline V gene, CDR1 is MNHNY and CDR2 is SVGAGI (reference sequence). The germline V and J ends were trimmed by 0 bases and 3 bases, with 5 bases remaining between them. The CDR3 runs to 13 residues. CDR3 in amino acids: CASSYSSDTEAFF. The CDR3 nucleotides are TGTGCCAGCAGTTACTCGAGCGACACTGAAGCTTTCTTT.

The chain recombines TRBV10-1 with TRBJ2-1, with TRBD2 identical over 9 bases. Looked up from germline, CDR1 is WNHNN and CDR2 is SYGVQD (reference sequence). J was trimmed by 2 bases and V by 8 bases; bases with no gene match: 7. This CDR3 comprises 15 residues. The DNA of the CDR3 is TGCGCCAGCGCTGTAGCGGGGGCTACCTACAATGAGCAGTTCTTC. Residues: CASAVAGATYNEQFF.

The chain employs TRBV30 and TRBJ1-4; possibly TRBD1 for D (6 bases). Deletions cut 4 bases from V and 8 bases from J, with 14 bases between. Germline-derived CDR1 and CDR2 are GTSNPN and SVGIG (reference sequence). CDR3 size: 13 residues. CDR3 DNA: TGTGCCTGGAAAGACTTTGGGGGCGAAAAACTGTTTTTT. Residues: CAWKDFGGEKLFF.

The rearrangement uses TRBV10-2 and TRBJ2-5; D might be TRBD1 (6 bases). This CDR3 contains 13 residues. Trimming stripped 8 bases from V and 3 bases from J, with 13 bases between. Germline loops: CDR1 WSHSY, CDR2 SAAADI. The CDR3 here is CASEHRVEETQYF. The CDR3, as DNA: TGCGCCAGCGAGCACAGGGTCGAAGAGACCCAGTACTTC.

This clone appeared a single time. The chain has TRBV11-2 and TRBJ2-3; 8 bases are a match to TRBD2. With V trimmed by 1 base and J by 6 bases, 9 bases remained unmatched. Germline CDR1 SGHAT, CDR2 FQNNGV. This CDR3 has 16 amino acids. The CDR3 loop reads CASSLAPGGPLDTQYF. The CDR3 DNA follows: TGTGCCAGCAGCTTAGCCCCGGGAGGGCCATTGGATACGCAGTATTTT.

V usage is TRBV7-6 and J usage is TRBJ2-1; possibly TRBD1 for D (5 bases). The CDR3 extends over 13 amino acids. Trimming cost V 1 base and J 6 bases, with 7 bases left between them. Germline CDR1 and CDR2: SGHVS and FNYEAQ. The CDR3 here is CASSLGGLNEQFF. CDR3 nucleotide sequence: TGTGCCAGCAGCTTAGGGGGCCTCAATGAGCAGTTCTTC.

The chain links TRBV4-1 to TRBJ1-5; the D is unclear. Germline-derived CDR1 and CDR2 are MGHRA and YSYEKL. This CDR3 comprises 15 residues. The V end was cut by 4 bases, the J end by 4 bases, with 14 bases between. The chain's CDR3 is CASSPLGEINQPQHF. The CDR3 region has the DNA TGCGCCAGCAGCCCCCTCGGGGAGATAAATCAGCCCCAGCATTTT.

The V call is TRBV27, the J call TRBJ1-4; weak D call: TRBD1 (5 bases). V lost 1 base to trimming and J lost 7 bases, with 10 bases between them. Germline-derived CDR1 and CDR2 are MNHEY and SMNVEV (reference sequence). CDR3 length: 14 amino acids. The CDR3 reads CASSLLGLGEKLFF. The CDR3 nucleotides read TGTGCCAGCAGTTTATTGGGGCTAGGTGAAAAACTGTTTTTT.

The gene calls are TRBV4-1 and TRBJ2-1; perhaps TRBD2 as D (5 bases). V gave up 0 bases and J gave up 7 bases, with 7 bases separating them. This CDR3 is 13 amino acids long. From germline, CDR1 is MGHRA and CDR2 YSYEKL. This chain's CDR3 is CASSQEEANEQFF. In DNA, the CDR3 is TGCGCCAGCAGCCAAGAGGAGGCGAATGAGCAGTTCTTC.

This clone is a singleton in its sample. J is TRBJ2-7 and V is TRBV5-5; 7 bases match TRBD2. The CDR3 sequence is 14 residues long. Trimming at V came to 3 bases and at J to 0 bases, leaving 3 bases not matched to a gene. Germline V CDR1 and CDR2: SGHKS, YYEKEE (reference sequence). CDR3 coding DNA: TGTGCCAGCAGCTGGGGGGGGTACTCCTACGAGCAGTACTTC. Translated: CASSWGGYSYEQYF.

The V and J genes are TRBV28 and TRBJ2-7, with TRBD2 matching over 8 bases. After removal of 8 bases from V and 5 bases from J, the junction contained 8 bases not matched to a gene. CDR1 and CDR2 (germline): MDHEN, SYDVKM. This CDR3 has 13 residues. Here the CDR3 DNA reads TGTGCCAGCGTAGCGGGACCTTCACACGAGCAGTACTTC. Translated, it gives CASVAGPSHEQYF.

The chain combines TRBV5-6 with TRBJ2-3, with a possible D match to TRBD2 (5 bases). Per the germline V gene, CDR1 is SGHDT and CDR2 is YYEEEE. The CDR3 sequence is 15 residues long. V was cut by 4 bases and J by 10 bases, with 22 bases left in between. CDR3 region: CASSTLAWELESQYF. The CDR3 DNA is TGTGCCAGCAGCACCCTAGCATGGGAACTTGAGTCGCAGTATTTT.

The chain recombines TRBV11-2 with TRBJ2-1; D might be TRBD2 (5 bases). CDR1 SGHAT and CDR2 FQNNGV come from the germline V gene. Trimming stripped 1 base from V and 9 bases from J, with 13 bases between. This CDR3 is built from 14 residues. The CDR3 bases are TGTGCCAGCAGCTTAGTCCTAGGGAGAGTTGAGCAGTTCTTC. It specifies CASSLVLGRVEQFF.

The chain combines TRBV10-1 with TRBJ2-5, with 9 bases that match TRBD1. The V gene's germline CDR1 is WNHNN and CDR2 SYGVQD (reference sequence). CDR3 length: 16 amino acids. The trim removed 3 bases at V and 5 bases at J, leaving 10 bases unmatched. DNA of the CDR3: TGCGCCAGCAGTGAACAGGGGGCGGCATTCGGGGAGACCCAGTACTTC. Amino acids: CASSEQGAAFGETQYF.

The CDR3 sequence is CASSIGRDYGYTF. The CDR3, as DNA: TGTGCCAGTAGTATCGGCAGGGACTATGGCTACACCTTC. This chain links TRBV19 with TRBJ1-2; a weak D match, TRBD1 (5 bases). The V gene lost 3 bases and the J gene lost 3 bases, with 8 bases spanning the gap. There are 13 residues in the CDR3. Germline CDR1 is LNHDA and CDR2 is SQIVND (reference sequence).

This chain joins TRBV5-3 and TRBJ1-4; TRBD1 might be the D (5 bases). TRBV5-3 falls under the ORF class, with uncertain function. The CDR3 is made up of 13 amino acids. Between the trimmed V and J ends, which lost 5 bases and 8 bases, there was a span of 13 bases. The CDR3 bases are TGTGCCAGAAGTGTTTCGACAGACGAAAAACTGTTTTTT. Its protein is CARSVSTDEKLFF.

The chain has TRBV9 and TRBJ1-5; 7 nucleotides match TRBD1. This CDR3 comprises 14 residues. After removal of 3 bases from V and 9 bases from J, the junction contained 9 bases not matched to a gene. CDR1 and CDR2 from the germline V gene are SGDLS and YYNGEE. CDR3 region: CASSGTTGNGPQHF. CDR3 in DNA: TGTGCCAGCAGCGGAACGACAGGGAATGGGCCCCAGCATTTT. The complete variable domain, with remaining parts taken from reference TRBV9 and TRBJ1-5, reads DSGVTQTPKHLITATGQRVTLRCSPRSGDLSVYWYQQSLDQGLQFLIQYYNGEERAKGNILERFSAQQFPDLHSELNLSSLELGDSALYFCASSGTTGNGPQHFGDGTRLSIL.

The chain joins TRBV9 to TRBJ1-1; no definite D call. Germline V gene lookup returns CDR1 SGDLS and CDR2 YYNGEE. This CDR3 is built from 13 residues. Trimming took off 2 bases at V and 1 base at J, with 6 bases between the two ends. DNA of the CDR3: TGTGCCAGCAGCGTTGGGCCGAACACTGAAGCTTTCTTT. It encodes CASSVGPNTEAFF. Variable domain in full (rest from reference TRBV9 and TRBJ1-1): DSGVTQTPKHLITATGQRVTLRCSPRSGDLSVYWYQQSLDQGLQFLIQYYNGEERAKGNILERFSAQQFPDLHSELNLSSLELGDSALYFCASSVGPNTEAFFGQGTRLTVV.

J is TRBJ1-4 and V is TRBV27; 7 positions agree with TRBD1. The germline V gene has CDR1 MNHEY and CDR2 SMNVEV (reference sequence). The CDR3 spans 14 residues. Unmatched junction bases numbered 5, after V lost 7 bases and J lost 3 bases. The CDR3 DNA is TGTGCCAGCACCAAGACAGGGCCTAATGAAAAACTGTTTTTT. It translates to CASTKTGPNEKLFF. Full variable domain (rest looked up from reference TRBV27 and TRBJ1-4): EAQVTQNPRYLITVTGKKLTVTCSQNMNHEYMSWYRQDPGLGLRQIYYSMNVEVTDKGDVPEGYKVSRKEKRNFPLILESPSPNQTSLYFCASTKTGPNEKLFFGSGTQLSVL.

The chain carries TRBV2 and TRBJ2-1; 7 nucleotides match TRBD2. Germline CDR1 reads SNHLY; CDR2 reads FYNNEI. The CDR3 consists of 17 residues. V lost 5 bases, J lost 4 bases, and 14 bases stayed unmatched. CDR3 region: CASSSYFSSGNYNEQFF. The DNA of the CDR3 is TGTGCCAGCAGTTCTTATTTTTCTAGCGGCAATTACAATGAGCAGTTCTTC.

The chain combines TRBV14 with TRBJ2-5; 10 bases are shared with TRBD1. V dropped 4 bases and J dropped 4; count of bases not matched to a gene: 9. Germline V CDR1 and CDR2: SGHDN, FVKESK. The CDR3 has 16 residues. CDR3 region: CASSPLTGGSVETQYF. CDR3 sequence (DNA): TGTGCCAGCAGCCCCCTGACAGGGGGCTCGGTAGAGACCCAGTACTTC.